A single sample gave rise to the 3 T cell receptor beta chains below, sequenced in a study of blood T cell repertoires in COVID-19. Assay: immunoSEQ multiplex PCR; the TCRdb copy retains only in-frame clones and omits some. This sample has roughly 70,000 clones; more than 65% occur once, and the top ten carry about 4.4%. Sequencing was carried out using peripheral blood. The source of these receptors is a woman aged 55-75 years with acute or convalescent COVID-19.

V gene TRBV2 combines with J gene TRBJ2-7; 11 nucleotides align to TRBD2. Germline CDR1 SNHLY, CDR2 FYNNEI. The V segment lost 5 bases and the J segment 4 bases; nucleotides outside the gene matches: 16. The CDR3 totals 18 residues. The CDR3 sequence: CASSPPGLAGPGGYEQYF. The CDR3 DNA reads TGTGCCAGCAGTCCCCCCGGACTAGCGGGTCCAGGTGGATACGAGCAGTACTTC.

The rearrangement uses TRBV4-2 and TRBJ2-3, with 8 bases matching TRBD1. V lost 0 bases to trimming and J lost 6 bases; unmatched junction nucleotides: 11. The germline V gene has CDR1 LGHNA and CDR2 YNFKEQ. The CDR3 is 17 residues long. The CDR3 is CASSQESQGAEVDTQYF. The CDR3 coding sequence is TGTGCCAGCAGCCAAGAGTCCCAGGGGGCTGAAGTGGATACGCAGTATTTT.

In its sample, this clone was seen a few times. The genes are TRBV3-1 (or the pseudogene TRBV3-2) and TRBJ1-1; the D gene is possibly TRBD1 (5 bases). This CDR3 spans 17 amino acids. From germline, CDR1 is LGHDT and CDR2 YNNKEL (reference sequence). The germline V and J ends were trimmed by 0 bases and 5 bases, with 19 bases remaining between them. CDR3 in DNA: TGTGCCAGCAGCCAAGAAGCAGGGAAGAGTGCAACAACTGAAGCTTTCTTT. This gives the protein CASSQEAGKSATTEAFF.